This T cell receptor (beta chain) is drawn from a study of T cell responses to AZD1222 COVID-19 vaccine. Here immunoSEQ multiplex PCR was the method, and the copy in TCRdb shows in-frame clones only, minus some. The repertoire includes about 88,000 clones, 92% of them detected once, and roughly 5.2% sits in the top ten. This CDR3 spans 14 amino acids. Germline CDR1 reads MNHEY; CDR2 reads SMNVEV (reference sequence). V was cut by 3 bases and J by 4 bases, with 12 bases left in between. Sequencing used peripheral blood, obtained on day 0 of AZD1222 vaccination. The V and J genes are TRBV27 and TRBJ1-2; tentative D call: TRBD1 (5 bases). The source of this sequence is an adult in good health. The CDR3 DNA follows: TGTGCCAGCAGTTTTGGCCAGGGCGCCTATGGCTACACCTTC. Translation gives CASSFGQGAYGYTF.